One T cell receptor (beta chain) is described in this entry. In the study's own analysis: Scientists estimated how many nucleated cells there were by amplifying reference gene primers. The repertoire was sequenced with immunoSEQ multiplex PCR; TCRdb's copy has only in-frame clones and lacks some. The V and J calls and clone size come from that table; D and trimming were worked out from the DNA. The table includes about 80,000 clones, roughly four fifths detected once. This sample is part of a study of blood T cell repertoires in COVID-19. Study summary: Spain, Italy and the United States supplied samples that represented acute and convalescent COVID-19. PBMCs, B-cell-depleted T cells, or T cells were the source of the cDNA or gDNA that made up the material.

Germline V CDR1 and CDR2: MRHNA, SNTAGT. V was clipped by 5 bases and J by 6 bases, with 5 bases between them. The CDR3 covers 11 residues. This chain joins TRBV6-4 and TRBJ2-1; D is ambiguous. Sequencing was done on a sample of peripheral blood. The receptor was derived from a man at least 80 years old with acute or convalescent COVID-19. CDR3 region: CASSRGNEQFF. CDR3 bases: TGTGCCAGCAGTAGAGGCAATGAGCAGTTCTTC.